These 5 T cell receptor beta chains were sequenced from one sample in a study of blood T cells in healthy people across ages. With a J-beta primer mix and a sample-barcoded 5' primer, a second PCR ran about 7 to 12 cycles. TCRdb called the 5' RACE reads again in MiXCR, with one record for every CDR3 protein. The sample carries nearly 1 million distinct CDR3 sequences, roughly half recorded once. Material: blood. The source of these receptors is a woman in her sixties in good health.

This chain uses TRBV5-1 with TRBJ1-2; no clear D gene. V was trimmed by 4 bases and J by 4 bases, leaving 11 bases between them. CDR1 SGHRS and CDR2 YFSETQ come from the germline V gene. The CDR3 contains 13 residues. The CDR3 loop reads CASSRETPYGYTF. The CDR3 DNA sequence: TGCGCCAGCAGCAGGGAGACGCCCTATGGCTACACCTTC.

The chain has TRBV29-1 and TRBJ2-1, with D possibly being TRBD2 (6 bases). There are 13 residues in the CDR3. Germline V CDR1 and CDR2: SQVTM, ANQGSEA. V gave up 4 bases and J gave up 10 bases, with 17 bases separating them. In nucleotides, the CDR3 is TGCAGCGTTGTTGGGATTAGCGGCAACGAGCAGTTCTTC. Its protein product is CSVVGISGNEQFF.

The V call is TRBV29-1, the J call TRBJ2-1; no firm D call. CDR1 and CDR2 (germline): SQVTM, ANQGSEA. Deletions cut 7 bases from V and 4 bases from J, with 8 bases between. The CDR3 runs 11 residues. The CDR3 nucleotides read TGCAGCGGGTCCTTATACAATGAGCAGTTCTTC. It translates to CSGSLYNEQFF.

This clonotype turned up a few times. This chain connects TRBV27 to TRBJ2-7; the D gene is possibly TRBD2 (6 bases). Per germline, CDR1 MNHEY and CDR2 SMNVEV (reference sequence). This CDR3 contains 14 residues. V was trimmed by 4 bases and J by 2 bases, leaving 12 bases between them. DNA for the CDR3: TGTGCCAGCAGTTGGGCTAGCGCCACCTACGAGCAGTACTTC. As protein: CASSWASATYEQYF.

The sample holds a few counts of this clonotype. The chain joins TRBV5-6 to TRBJ2-5; a possible D gene is TRBD2 (5 bases). The V and J ends lost 0 bases and 4 bases respectively, with 10 bases between them. Germline V lookup: CDR1 SGHDT, CDR2 YYEEEE. This CDR3 spans 14 amino acids. CDR3 nucleotide sequence: TGTGCCAGCAGCTTGGGGGCTAGCCCAGAGACCCAGTACTTC. This gives the protein CASSLGASPETQYF.